This T cell receptor (beta chain) was sequenced for a study of T-cell memory formation after mild COVID-19. For the study at large: In these data, TCR clusters were largely donor specific.

Findings and limits, study-wide: Pre-infection memory held some responding clones, suggesting pre-existing cross-reactive T cells responded. Researchers report contracting CD4+ clones mostly in CM and EM, with CD8+ clones in EMRA.

V lost 2 bases, J lost 3 bases, and 11 bases lay in between. The CDR3 spans 14 residues. Germline values: CDR1 SGHRS, CDR2 YFSETQ. The authors produced TCR alpha and TCR beta cDNA libraries with sample barcodes and UMIs by 5'RACE using constant-segment primers. TCRdb reanalysed the 5' RACE reads using MiXCR and keeps one entry per CDR3 protein. The data show some 300,000 distinct CDR3 sequences, with 19% seen just once and 20% to 25% held by the top ten. A remark on this clonotype: The antigen remains undetermined.

The V gene is TRBV5-1, the J gene TRBJ1-1; TRBD1 is a possible D gene (6 bases). The receptor's source is a man younger than 35 who had mild COVID-19 (a few samples of this study predate the infection). Cell type and time point are not known. Sequenced: PBMCs or a T cell subset sorted from them (not recorded which). This CDR3 is CASSFRGKHTEAFF. DNA of the CDR3: TGCGCCAGCAGCTTCAGGGGCAAACACACTGAAGCTTTCTTT.